This TCR beta chain originates from a study of CD8 T cells in ankylosing spondylitis. General study results and limits: Prior literature has documented some motif variants in synovial fluid and blood from reactive arthritis. Disease-linked clones reportedly concentrated significantly in matched ankylosing spondylitis synovial fluid. A motif of 7 to 9 highly homologous TCR beta variants was seen as apparently characteristic of ankylosing spondylitis blood. Disease-linked clones were found to be CD8+ and relatively rare in peripheral blood.

About this clonotype: Its target is unknown.

Trimming removed 1 base at V and 6 bases at J, with 16 bases between. Germline V lookup: CDR1 SGHTA, CDR2 FQGNSA. The length of the CDR3 is 16 residues. TCRdb redid the calling of the 5' RACE reads with MiXCR, one entry per CDR3 protein. The sample has over 450,000 distinct CDR3 sequences; 12% are singletons. Sequencing was done on a sample of blood, either unsorted or a sorted T cell fraction (not recorded which). This rearrangement joins TRBV7-2 to TRBJ1-5, with D maybe TRBD1 (6 bases). This clonotype was sampled from a male donor with ankylosing spondylitis. DNA for the CDR3: TGTGCCAGCAGCTTAGGCTCTGGGGGCAGTCGTCAGCCCCAGCATTTT. As protein: CASSLGSGGSRQPQHF. The entire variable domain, with the rest obtained from reference TRBV7-2 and TRBJ1-5, is as follows: GAGVSQSPSNKVTEKGKDVELRCDPISGHTALYWYRQSLGQGLEFLIYFQGNSAPDKSGLPSDRFSAERTGGSVSTLTIQRTQQEDSAVYLCASSLGSGGSRQPQHFGDGTRLSIL.